What follows describes a single T cell receptor beta chain. What this receptor recognizes is not known. There are no base qualities to consult, and no much larger clone falls within one base. The meaning of the sample's time point label: baseline before oral tofacitinib. Peripheral blood and lesional scalp punch biopsies were obtained from patients with alopecia areata. After PBMCs were isolated by density centrifugation and stained for CD3, CD4 and CD8, a FACSAria was used to sort CD4+ and CD8+ T cells. The method was the immunoSEQ multiplex PCR assay. To provide template for TCR sequencing, every sample had RNA extracted and reverse transcribed into cDNA. First-strand cDNA was synthesized with SuperScript III using a 2:1 mix of oligo-dT and random hexamers. A synthetic immune receptor repertoire was used to assess amplification bias, and residual bias was removed computationally. The original methods were these. Raw reads were preprocessed to remove errors, and CDR3 was defined according to IMGT conventions as the region from the conserved cysteine to phenylalanine. To get clonality, Shannon entropy was normalized by log2 of the number of productive unique TCRs and the result was subtracted from 1. Whether each scalp clone was CD4 or CD8 was inferred by checking scalp TCRbeta sequences against the CD4 and CD8 repertoires from sorted blood. Not all clones reach the TCRdb copy of this immuneACCESS table, which keeps in-frame sequences only. Checked studies attribute under half of the gap to unresolved V genes and leave the rest unexplained. The V and J calls and clone size are taken from that table; D and trimming were inferred from the DNA. The sample has approximately 150,000 clones on record, over 80% of them singletons. The ten largest clones capture around 15% of the sample.

This sample stems from a study of CD8+ T cells in alopecia areata (dated by TCRdb to 2016 to 2019). As for the study more broadly: The treated patients took part in an open-label pilot trial in which moderate-to-severe alopecia areata was treated with oral tofacitinib at 5 to 10 mg twice daily. Clonality in the scalp was compared among normal scalp (n=4), patchy alopecia areata scalp (n=8), and alopecia totalis/universalis scalp (n=8). Tofacitinib was administered for 6 to 18 months, and 6 months of follow-up off drug were then conducted to assess delayed response and recurrence. immunoSEQ multiplex PCR using 35 Vbeta forward primers and 13 Jbeta reverse primers was used to amplify TCRbeta CDR3 regions. The study used high-throughput TCRbeta sequencing to examine T cell clonal expansion in alopecia areata, in both the C3H/HeJ mouse model and human patients. Tofacitinib-treated patients had biopsies at baseline and at 4 and 24 weeks of treatment, with a later scalp biopsy in several patients. RNA came from the PAXgene miRNA kit for fixed scalp, the miRNeasy kit for PBMCs, and the RNeasy kit for mouse skin. In humans, TCRbeta sequencing was performed on scalp tissue and on sorted CD4+ and CD8+ peripheral blood T cells from healthy controls and from patients with patchy or totalis/universalis alopecia areata.

Results the study describes overall, beyond this receptor: Scalp TCR repertoire analysis is complicated because resident alphabeta T cells in normal human skin are also sequenced, whereas mouse skin is dominated by gammadelta T cells. Compared with normal scalp, lesional scalp had higher clonality and more expanded CD8+ clones, particularly in alopecia totalis/universalis, a pattern that suggests antigenic drive. TCR sequences shared between patients were less clear than in mice, possibly partly because of HLA diversity in the patient population.

CDR1 and CDR2, looked up from the germline V gene, are SNHLY and FYNNEI. The CDR3 starts with the cysteine, ends with the phenylalanine, and has 13 residues. This entry keeps only the CDR3 DNA: 39 bases, framed from base 1. V and J are truncated by 6 bases and 1 base respectively, leaving an intervening sequence of 9 bases. The source of this sequence is a human donor with alopecia areata. The input for sequencing was CD8+ T cells sorted from blood, taken at week 0. Recombination linked TRBV2 to TRBJ2-5; 5 matching bases give a weak D call of TRBD1. This receptor carries the CDR3 CASRSTAQETQYF. The DNA sequence is given as TGTGCCAGCAGGTCGACAGCCCAAGAGACCCAGTACTTC.